The 9 T cell receptor beta chains below were found in one sample sequenced in a study of blood T cell repertoires in COVID-19. Libraries were prepared by immunoSEQ multiplex PCR; TCRdb keeps only in-frame clonotypes and omits some of them. This table holds approximately 200,000 clones, 88% found once. Sequenced material: peripheral blood. These receptors were obtained from a man younger than 45 with acute or convalescent COVID-19.

The V and J genes are TRBV6-5 and TRBJ1-5, with 7 nucleotides matching TRBD1. In germline, CDR1 is MNHEY, CDR2 SVGAGI. J was trimmed by 7 bases and V by 0 bases; bases with no gene match: 6. This CDR3 is 15 amino acids long. CDR3 loop: CASSYSNRDRQPQHF. The CDR3 bases are TGTGCCAGCAGTTACTCGAACAGGGACAGACAGCCCCAGCATTTT.

This sequence joins TRBV11-2 and TRBJ1-2; D is possibly TRBD1 (6 bases). Germline V lookup: CDR1 SGHAT, CDR2 FQNNGV. The CDR3 spans 15 residues. Trimming removed 0 bases from V and 0 bases from J, with 8 bases in between. The CDR3 DNA is TGTGCCAGCAGCTTAGAGGGACAAGCTAACTATGGCTACACCTTC. This translates into CASSLEGQANYGYTF.

V and J are TRBV5-1 and TRBJ1-4; 7 bases are shared with TRBD1. Losses at the gene ends were 4 bases for V and 8 bases for J; bases not matched to a gene: 11. The CDR3 runs to 15 residues. Germline values: CDR1 SGHRS, CDR2 YFSETQ. The CDR3 protein is CASSMNRDRPEKLFF. In DNA, the CDR3 is TGCGCCAGCAGCATGAACCGGGACAGACCGGAAAAACTGTTTTTT.

This chain uses TRBV19 with TRBJ2-1; 7 bases line up with TRBD2. This CDR3 is 14 amino acids long. V gave up 10 bases and J gave up 4 bases; unmatched junction bases: 10. Germline values: CDR1 LNHDA, CDR2 SQIVND (reference sequence). The CDR3 coding sequence is TGTGCCACCAAGTTAGCGGGTGCTTACAATGAGCAGTTCTTC. Amino acids: CATKLAGAYNEQFF. The full variable domain, in which reference TRBV19 and TRBJ2-1 provide the parts outside the CDR3, is DGGITQSPKYLFRKEGQNVTLSCEQNLNHDAMYWYRQDPGQGLRLIYYSQIVNDFQKGDIAEGYSVSREKKESFPLTVTSAQKNPTAFYLCATKLAGAYNEQFFGPGTRLTVL.

This clone has just a few counts. The CDR3 loop is CASSPRDRGNSPLHF. The CDR3, as DNA: TGTGCCAGCAGTCCCCGGGACAGGGGTAATTCACCCCTCCACTTT. The J gene is TRBJ1-6, the V gene TRBV28; 10 nucleotides align to TRBD1. V was clipped by 5 bases and J by 6 bases; unmatched bases: 4. Looked up from germline, CDR1 is MDHEN and CDR2 is SYDVKM. CDR3 length: 15 amino acids.

Written as DNA, the CDR3 is TGTGCCAGCAGCTTGAGGGTTCAGCCCCAGCATTTT. Residues: CASSLRVQPQHF. The V call is TRBV7-2, the J call TRBJ1-5, with no clear D. Germline V lookup: CDR1 SGHTA, CDR2 FQGNSA. This CDR3 is 12 amino acids long. V dropped 3 bases and J dropped 6 bases, with 6 bases sitting between them.

This clone was found once. The rearrangement uses TRBV2 and TRBJ2-5, with a weak D call TRBD1 (6 bases). Trimming left V 10 bases short and J 4 bases short, with 16 bases between. The CDR3 has 13 residues. Germline V gene data show CDR1 as SNHLY and CDR2 as FYNNEI. In nucleotides, the CDR3 is TGTGCCACCACCACAGGGTTTGGAGAGACCCAGTACTTC. Translating it yields CATTTGFGETQYF.

This chain links TRBV5-4 with TRBJ2-1; TRBD2 is a possible D gene (5 bases). Germline loops: CDR1 SGHNT, CDR2 YYREEE (reference sequence). V shed 5 bases and J shed 0 bases, with 12 bases lying between them. The CDR3 spans 15 residues. CDR3 sequence reads: CASRDRTSSYNEQFF. CDR3 DNA sequence: TGTGCCAGCAGGGACCGCACTAGCTCCTACAATGAGCAGTTCTTC.

This chain uses TRBV27 with TRBJ2-3, with TRBD1 as a possible D gene (6 bases). The V gene lost 6 bases and the J gene lost 4 bases, with 14 bases spanning the gap. Germline values: CDR1 MNHEY, CDR2 SMNVEV (reference sequence). The CDR3 is made up of 14 amino acids. The DNA for the CDR3 is TGTGCCAGCAGACAACTACAGGGACCAGATACGCAGTATTTT. As protein: CASRQLQGPDTQYF.